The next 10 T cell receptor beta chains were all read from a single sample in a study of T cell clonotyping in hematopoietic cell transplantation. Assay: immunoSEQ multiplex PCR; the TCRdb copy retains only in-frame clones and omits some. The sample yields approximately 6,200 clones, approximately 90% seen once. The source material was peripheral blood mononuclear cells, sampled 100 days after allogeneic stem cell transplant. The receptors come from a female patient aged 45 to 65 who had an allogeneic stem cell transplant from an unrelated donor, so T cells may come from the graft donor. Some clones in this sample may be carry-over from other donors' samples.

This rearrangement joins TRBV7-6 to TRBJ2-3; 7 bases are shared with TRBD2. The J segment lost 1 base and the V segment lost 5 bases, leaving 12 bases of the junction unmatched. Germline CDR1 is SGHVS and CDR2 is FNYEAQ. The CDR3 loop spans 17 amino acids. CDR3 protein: CASSTTTSSGGTDTQYF. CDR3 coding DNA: TGTGCCAGCAGCACCACCACTTCAAGCGGGGGCACAGATACGCAGTATTTT.

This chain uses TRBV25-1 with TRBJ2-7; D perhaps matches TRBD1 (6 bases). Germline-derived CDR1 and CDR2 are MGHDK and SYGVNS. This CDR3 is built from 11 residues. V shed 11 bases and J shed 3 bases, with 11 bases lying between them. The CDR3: CAWGQGYEQYF. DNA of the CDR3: TGTGCCTGGGGGCAGGGCTACGAGCAGTACTTC.

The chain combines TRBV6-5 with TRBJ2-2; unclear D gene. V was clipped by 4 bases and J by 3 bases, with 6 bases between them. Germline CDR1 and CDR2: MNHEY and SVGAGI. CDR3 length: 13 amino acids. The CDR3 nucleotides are TGTGCCAGCAGTTCGACTGACACCGGGGAGCTGTTTTTT. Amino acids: CASSSTDTGELFF.

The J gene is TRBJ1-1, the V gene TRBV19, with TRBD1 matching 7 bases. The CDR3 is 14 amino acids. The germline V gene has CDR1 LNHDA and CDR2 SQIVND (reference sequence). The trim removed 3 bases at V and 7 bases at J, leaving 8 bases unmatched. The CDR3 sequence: CASSIGQAMDEAFF. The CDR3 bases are TGTGCCAGTAGTATTGGACAGGCGATGGATGAAGCTTTCTTT. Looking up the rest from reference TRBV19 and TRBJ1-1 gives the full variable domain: DGGITQSPKYLFRKEGQNVTLSCEQNLNHDAMYWYRQDPGQGLRLIYYSQIVNDFQKGDIAEGYSVSREKKESFPLTVTSAQKNPTAFYLCASSIGQAMDEAFFGQGTRLTVV.

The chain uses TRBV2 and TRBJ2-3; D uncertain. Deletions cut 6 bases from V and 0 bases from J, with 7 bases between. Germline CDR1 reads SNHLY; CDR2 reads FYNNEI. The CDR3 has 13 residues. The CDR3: CASRGVSTDTQYF. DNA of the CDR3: TGTGCCAGCAGGGGCGTGAGCACAGATACGCAGTATTTT.

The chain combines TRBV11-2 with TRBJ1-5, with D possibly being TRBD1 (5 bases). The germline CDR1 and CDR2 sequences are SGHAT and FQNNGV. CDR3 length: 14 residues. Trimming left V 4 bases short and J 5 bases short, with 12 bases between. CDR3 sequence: CASSSGAAYQPQHF. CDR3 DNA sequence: TGTGCCAGCAGCTCCGGGGCCGCCTATCAGCCCCAGCATTTT.

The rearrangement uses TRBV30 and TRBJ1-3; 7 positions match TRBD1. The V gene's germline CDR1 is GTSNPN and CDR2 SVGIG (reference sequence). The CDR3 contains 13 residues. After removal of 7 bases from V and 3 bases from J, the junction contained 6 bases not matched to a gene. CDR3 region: CALTGASGNTIYF. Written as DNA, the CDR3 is TGTGCCTTAACAGGGGCTAGTGGAAACACCATATATTTT.

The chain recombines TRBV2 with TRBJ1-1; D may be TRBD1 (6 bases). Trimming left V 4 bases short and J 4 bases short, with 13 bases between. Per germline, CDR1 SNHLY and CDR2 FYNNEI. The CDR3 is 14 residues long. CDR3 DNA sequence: TGTGCCAGCAGTGGACAGGCCGTCATCACTGAAGCTTTCTTT. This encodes CASSGQAVITEAFF.

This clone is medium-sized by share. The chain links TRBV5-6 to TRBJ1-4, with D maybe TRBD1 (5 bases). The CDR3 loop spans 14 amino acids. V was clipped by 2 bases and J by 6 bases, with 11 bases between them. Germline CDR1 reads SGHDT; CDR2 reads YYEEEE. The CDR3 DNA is TGTGCCAGCAGCTTCTGGGGGGAGGATGAAAAACTGTTTTTT. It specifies CASSFWGEDEKLFF.

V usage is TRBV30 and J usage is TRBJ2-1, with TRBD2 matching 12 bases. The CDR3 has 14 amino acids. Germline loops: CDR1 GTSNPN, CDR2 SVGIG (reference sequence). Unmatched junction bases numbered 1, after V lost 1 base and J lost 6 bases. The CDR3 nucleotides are TGTGCCTGGAGTGGGACTAGCGGGGCCAATGAGCAGTTCTTC. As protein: CAWSGTSGANEQFF. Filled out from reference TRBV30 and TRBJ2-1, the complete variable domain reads SQTIHQWPATLVQPVGSPLSLECTVEGTSNPNLYWYRQAAGRGLQLLFYSVGIGQISSEVPQNLSASRPQDRQFILSSKKLLLSDSGFYLCAWSGTSGANEQFFGPGTRLTVL.